These 29 T cell receptor beta chains originate from one sample sequenced in a study of regulatory T cells in long-lasting Graves disease. Library construction for TCR beta used iRepertoire HTBI primers and Arm-PCR of CDR3 regions. TCRdb reprocessed the multiplex PCR reads via MiXCR and lists one record per CDR3 protein. The sample holds over 200,000 distinct CDR3 sequences, 15% to 20% seen once. The time point here: newly diagnosed GD, antithyroid drugs for less than 3 months. PBMC RNA was the source of the TCR library. The data were also submitted as part of a second study, on T cells in Graves' hyperthyroidism and ophthalmopathy.

The sample consisted of peripheral blood mononuclear cells (PBMCs), taken at new diagnosis, from a patient treated with antithyroid drugs. The receptors were sampled from a woman aged 25 to 39 with Graves disease.

The rearrangement links TRBV15 to TRBJ1-2; D is unresolved. The germline V gene encodes CDR1 LNHNV and CDR2 YYDKDF (reference sequence). The CDR3 is made up of 15 amino acids. The V gene lost 1 base and the J gene lost 2 bases, with 11 bases spanning the gap. CDR3 region: CATSRGGEGNYGYTF. The CDR3 nucleotides are TGTGCCACCAGCAGAGGCGGTGAGGGAAACTATGGCTACACCTTC.

This clonotype has more than one count but fewer than ten. The V gene is TRBV6-1, the J gene TRBJ1-5; 7 bases match TRBD1. The CDR3 covers 14 residues. Germline-derived CDR1 and CDR2 are MNHNS and SASEGT. J lost 3 bases, V lost 5 bases, and 4 bases had no gene match. In nucleotides, the CDR3 is TGTGCCAGCAGTACCAGGGGGTACAATCAGCCCCAGCATTTT. It yields the protein CASSTRGYNQPQHF.

The DNA of the CDR3 is TGTGCCAGCAGCCCCTTGTGGAGCAATCAGCCCCAGCATTTT. It codes for CASSPLWSNQPQHF. The rearrangement uses TRBV7-9 and TRBJ1-5, with no clear D. V gave up 5 bases and J gave up 1 base, with 9 bases separating them. Germline CDR1 reads SEHNR; CDR2 reads FQNEAQ (reference sequence). This CDR3 has 14 residues. Using reference TRBV7-9 and TRBJ1-5 for the parts outside the CDR3, the full variable domain is DTGVSQNPRHKITKRGQNVTFRCDPISEHNRLYWYRQTLGQGPEFLTYFQNEAQLEKSRLLSDRFSAERPKGSFSTLEIQRTEQGDSAMYLCASSPLWSNQPQHFGDGTRLSIL.

Concerning this clonotype itself: This sequence may be a read error, since a much larger clone differs from it by one base. V usage is TRBV6-1 and J usage is TRBJ2-1; no clear D gene. The CDR3 is 11 amino acids. The germline CDR1 and CDR2 sequences are MNHNS and SASEGT. This chain's CDR3 is CASNEGFEQFF. The CDR3 bases are TGTGCCAGCAATGAAGGGTTCGAGCAGTTCTTC.

A note on this clonotype: A read error may be the cause here, since a much bigger clone is one base away. This sequence joins TRBV24-1 and TRBJ2-5; D is uncertain. The assigned J gene may be wrong: the sequence end matches TRBJ2-1 better. This CDR3 region has 13 residues. Germline CDR1 KGHDR, CDR2 SFDVKD. DNA of the CDR3: TGTGCCACCAGTGATGGGTACCAAGAGACCCAGTTCTTC. It yields the protein CATSDGYQETQFF.

The chain recombines TRBV14 with TRBJ1-1; a weak D match, TRBD1 (6 bases). Germline V gene sequence: CDR1 SGHDN, CDR2 FVKESK. V was shortened by 3 bases and J by 0 bases, with 11 bases between the two germline ends. This CDR3 region has 15 residues. The CDR3 here is CASSQNRVMNTEAFF. The CDR3 DNA reads TGTGCCAGCAGCCAGAACAGGGTCATGAACACTGAAGCTTTCTTT.

Note on this clonotype: A far larger clone is a single base away, which makes a read error likely. J is TRBJ1-4 and V is TRBV6-2 or TRBV6-3; 8 nucleotides line up with TRBD1. Germline CDR1 reads MNHEY; CDR2 reads SVGEGT. The CDR3 is 17 amino acids. The V segment lost 6 bases and the J segment 0 bases; nucleotides outside the gene matches: 9. CDR3: CASRRPPGGATNEKLFF. Written as DNA, the CDR3 is TGTGCCAGCAGGAGGCCTCCAGGGGGCGCAACTAATGAAAAACTGTTTTTT.

This clonotype was detected many times. The genes are TRBV11-1 and TRBJ1-1, with D uncertain. Germline values: CDR1 SGHAT, CDR2 FQDESV (reference sequence). There are 13 residues in the CDR3. Trimming pared 5 bases from V and 11 bases from J, leaving 18 bases between. The chain's CDR3 is CASSPRTRQTAFF. CDR3 coding DNA: TGTGCCAGCAGCCCCCGGACTCGCCAAACGGCTTTCTTT.

This clonotype was observed once. The V call is TRBV20-1, the J call TRBJ1-2; 9 nucleotides line up with TRBD1. The germline V gene encodes CDR1 DFQATT and CDR2 SNEGSKA (reference sequence). The CDR3 has 14 amino acids. V lost 0 bases, J lost 4 bases, and 3 bases stayed unmatched. CDR3 amino acids: CSAREGQGTYGYTF. The CDR3, as DNA: TGCAGTGCTAGAGAGGGACAGGGTACCTATGGCTACACCTTC.

This clonotype was seen many times. V usage is TRBV27 and J usage is TRBJ2-2; a weak D match, TRBD1 (6 bases). Trimming pared 11 bases from V and 1 base from J, leaving 14 bases between. The CDR3 has 14 amino acids. Germline CDR1 and CDR2: MNHEY and SMNVEV (reference sequence). CDR3 DNA sequence: TGTGCCTGCTCAGGGGCCAGGAACACCGGGGAGCTGTTTTTT. Translation gives CACSGARNTGELFF.

This clonotype has just a few counts. J is TRBJ2-1 and V is TRBV15; 9 bases match TRBD2. Germline V lookup: CDR1 LNHNV, CDR2 YYDKDF (reference sequence). V was pared by 0 bases and J by 7 bases, with 7 bases of the junction left unmatched. The CDR3 consists of 16 residues. CDR3 bases: TGTGCCACCAGCAGAGATTCCCTAGCGGGATCTAATGAGCAGTTCTTC. This gives the protein CATSRDSLAGSNEQFF.

The chain joins TRBV7-8 to TRBJ2-3, with 7 bases fitting TRBD1. CDR1 is SGHVS, CDR2 FQNEAQ, per germline. V was clipped by 6 bases and J by 0 bases; unmatched bases: 6. This CDR3 comprises 15 residues. The CDR3 nucleotides are TGTGCCAGCAGTCTGAGACAGGGCAGCACAGATACGCAGTATTTT. This sequence encodes CASSLRQGSTDTQYF.

Comments on this clonotype: A far bigger clonotype differs at one base, so this is likely a read error. The V call is TRBV7-2, the J call TRBJ2-5, with unresolved D. Trimming cost V 1 base and J 7 bases, with 16 bases left between them. CDR3 size: 15 residues. Germline V gives CDR1 SGHTA, CDR2 FQGNSA. The CDR3 DNA reads as TGTGCCAGCAGCTTAGATCGTGGGCCTGTCCTGACCCAGTACTTC. Its translation is CASSLDRGPVLTQYF.

To note about this clonotype: Given a much more abundant clone one base away, this may be a read error. V gene TRBV20-1 combines with J gene TRBJ2-1; D ambiguous. The V gene lost 1 base and the J gene lost 10 bases, with 11 bases spanning the gap. Germline assignment: CDR1 DFQATT and CDR2 SNEGSKA (reference sequence). The CDR3 totals 12 residues. The CDR3, as DNA: TGCAGTGCTAGAGTTGGCAACTACGAGCAGTTCTTC. It codes for CSARVGNYEQFF.

This clonotype showed up many times. The genes are TRBV12-3 or TRBV12-4 and TRBJ2-1; tentatively, D is TRBD2 (6 bases). This CDR3 is built from 13 residues. With 5 bases removed from V and 9 bases from J, the gap between germline ends came to 14 bases. The CDR3 DNA sequence: TGTGCCAGCAGTACTGGGACTTATGGTGAGCAGTTCTTC. Translating gives CASSTGTYGEQFF.

This clonotype was detected only a few times. The rearrangement joins TRBV6-1 to TRBJ1-2; no definite D call. Trimming pared 3 bases from V and 2 bases from J, leaving 16 bases between. The V gene's germline CDR1 is MNHNS and CDR2 SASEGT. There are 16 residues in the CDR3. The CDR3 reads CASSEKTTRSNYGYTF. Here the CDR3 DNA reads TGTGCCAGCAGTGAGAAGACCACACGGTCAAACTATGGCTACACCTTC.

This chain connects TRBV2 to TRBJ1-6, with 9 bases fitting TRBD1. Germline CDR1 SNHLY, CDR2 FYNNEI. V lost 6 bases, J lost 8 bases, and 5 bases stayed unmatched. CDR3 length: 14 amino acids. DNA of the CDR3: TGTGCCAGCAGAGCGACAGGGGGGGATTCACCCCTCCACTTT. Translation gives CASRATGGDSPLHF.

This clonotype came up many times. This chain connects TRBV10-2 to TRBJ2-3; D not certain. Germline values: CDR1 WSHSY, CDR2 SAAADI. This CDR3 has 13 amino acids. V lost 7 bases to trimming and J lost 5 bases, with 13 bases between them. The CDR3 coding sequence is TGCGCCAGCACCCGAGTCCCCCAAGATACGCAGTATTTT. The encoded protein is CASTRVPQDTQYF.

With respect to this clonotype: A read error may be the cause here, since a much bigger clone is one base away. The V call is TRBV7-3, the J call TRBJ1-3, with no clear D. CDR1 and CDR2 from the germline V gene are SGHTA and FQGTGA. The CDR3 has 19 residues. CDR3 in amino acids: CASSLTPGPAGTSGNTIHF. In nucleotides, the CDR3 is TGTGCCAGCAGCTTAACGCCAGGCCCCGCAGGTACCTCTGGAAACACCATACATTTT.

This clonotype was recorded at least ten times. The V and J genes are TRBV18 and TRBJ1-3; D is undetermined. The V and J ends lost 3 bases and 1 base respectively, with 19 bases between them. The germline gives CDR1 KGHSH, CDR2 LQKENI. This CDR3 contains 18 residues. CDR3 nucleotide sequence: TGTGCCAGCTCACCCCGGACCGATTATGGAACTTCTGGAAACACCATATATTTT. This encodes CASSPRTDYGTSGNTIYF.

This clonotype was seen at least ten times. The chain joins TRBV13 to TRBJ2-7, with unresolved D. Trimming took 3 bases from V and 4 from J, leaving 10 bases between them. The CDR3 consists of 13 residues. In germline, CDR1 is PRHDT, CDR2 FYEKMQ (reference sequence). In DNA, the CDR3 is TGTGCCAGCAGCTTTGGGTACGGTTACGAGCAGTACTTC. Protein product: CASSFGYGYEQYF. Full variable domain (remainder filled in from reference TRBV13 and TRBJ2-7): AAGVIQSPRHLIKEKRETATLKCYPIPRHDTVYWYQQGPGQDPQFLISFYEKMQSDKGSIPDRFSAQQFSDYHSELNMSSLELGDSALYFCASSFGYGYEQYFGPGTRLTVT.

The chain links TRBV13 to TRBJ1-6; a weak D match, TRBD1 (6 bases). Between the trimmed V and J ends, which lost 4 bases and 10 bases, there was a span of 20 bases. Looked up from germline, CDR1 is PRHDT and CDR2 is FYEKMQ (reference sequence). This CDR3 is 16 amino acids long. CDR3 protein: CASSSQGQSVGSPLHF. The CDR3 DNA follows: TGTGCCAGCAGCTCCCAAGGACAGTCCGTGGGCTCACCCCTCCACTTT.

With regard to this clonotype: One end of the junction varies from germline; a read error may be responsible. V usage is TRBV20-1 and J usage is TRBJ1-6; unclear D gene. The CDR3 is 14 residues long. Looked up from germline, CDR1 is DFQATT and CDR2 is SNEGSKA (reference sequence). Here the CDR3 reads CGAEDGGYNSPLHF. The CDR3 region has the DNA TGCGGTGCTGAAGACGGAGGCTATAATTCACCCCTCCACTTT.

This clonotype was seen repeatedly, ten times or more. The chain employs TRBV6-5 and TRBJ1-2, with D maybe TRBD1 (5 bases). Germline CDR1 MNHEY, CDR2 SVGAGI. Deletions cut 1 base from V and 7 bases from J, with 7 bases between. The CDR3 spans 12 residues. CDR3 sequence (DNA): TGTGCCAGCAGTTACTTCGGGGGTGGCTACACCTTC. Its protein product is CASSYFGGGYTF.

There are many counts of this clonotype. CDR3: CASSVEVGELFF. The CDR3 DNA follows: TGTGCCAGCAGCGTAGAGGTCGGGGAGCTGTTTTTT. The V and J genes are TRBV9 and TRBJ2-2; D is undetermined. V gave up 0 bases and J gave up 7 bases, with 4 bases separating them. The germline V gene has CDR1 SGDLS and CDR2 YYNGEE. This CDR3 has 12 amino acids.

V is TRBV6-1 and J is TRBJ2-3; no clear D gene. CDR1 MNHNS and CDR2 SASEGT come from the germline V gene. The CDR3 contains 13 residues. Trimming removed 5 bases at V and 6 bases at J, with 12 bases between. The CDR3 region has the DNA TGTGCCAGCAGTACCCAAGCCTATGATACGCAGTATTTT. It codes for CASSTQAYDTQYF.

The chain uses TRBV20-1 and TRBJ2-1; D unresolved. This CDR3 is 13 amino acids long. V shed 5 bases and J shed 6 bases, with 14 bases lying between them. Germline CDR1 and CDR2: DFQATT and SNEGSKA (reference sequence). This CDR3 is CSAEPDSTNEQFF. The CDR3 DNA sequence: TGCAGTGCTGAGCCAGATTCCACCAATGAGCAGTTCTTC.

V is TRBV27 and J is TRBJ1-2; TRBD1 matches 10 bases. Unmatched junction bases numbered 8, after V lost 6 bases and J lost 7 bases. The CDR3 sequence is 14 residues long. Germline V gene data show CDR1 as MNHEY and CDR2 as SMNVEV (reference sequence). CDR3 DNA: TGTGCCAGCAGCCCCGGGACAGGGGAGGGTGGCTACACCTTC. The encoded protein is CASSPGTGEGGYTF.

CDR3 DNA: TGTGCCAGCAGCTTCCTAGCGGGGGGTTACGAGCAGTACTTC. This encodes CASSFLAGGYEQYF. This rearrangement joins TRBV7-8 to TRBJ2-7; 11 bases are a match to TRBD2. V gave up 3 bases and J gave up 4 bases; unmatched junction bases: 2. The CDR3 has 14 residues. CDR1 is SGHVS and CDR2 is FQNEAQ in the germline V gene.